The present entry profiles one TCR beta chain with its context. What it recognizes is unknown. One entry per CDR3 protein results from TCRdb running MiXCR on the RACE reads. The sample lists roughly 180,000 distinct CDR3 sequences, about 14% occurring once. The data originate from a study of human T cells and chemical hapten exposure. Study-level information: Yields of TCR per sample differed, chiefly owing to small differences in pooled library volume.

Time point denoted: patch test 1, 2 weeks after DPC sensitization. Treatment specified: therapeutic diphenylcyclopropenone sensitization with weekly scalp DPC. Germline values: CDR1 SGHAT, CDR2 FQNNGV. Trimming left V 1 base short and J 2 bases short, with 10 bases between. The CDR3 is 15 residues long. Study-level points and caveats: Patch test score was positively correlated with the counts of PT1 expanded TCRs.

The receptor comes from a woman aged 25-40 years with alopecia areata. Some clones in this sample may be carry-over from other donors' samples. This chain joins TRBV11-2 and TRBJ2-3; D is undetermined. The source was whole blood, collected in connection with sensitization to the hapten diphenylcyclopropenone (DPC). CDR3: CASSLAPDFTDTQYF. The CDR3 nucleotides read TGTGCCAGCAGCTTAGCGCCTGATTTCACAGATACGCAGTATTTT.